This entry describes one T cell receptor beta chain. No antigen is known for it. Indicated treatment: roughly nine-day PBMC culture with coronavirus spike peptide pools or control peptides (ViraFEST assay). Following expansion of antigen-specific T cells with peptide pools, ViraFEST then sequenced TCRs. Negative selection yielded CD4+ T cells from day-10 cultures. The Oncomine TCR Beta short-read assay sequenced DNA from cultured CD4+ T cells. TCRdb redid the calling of the PCR reads with MiXCR, one entry per CDR3 protein. Of about 12,000 distinct CDR3 sequences in the sample, 35% to 40% were seen once. The entry originates in a study of vaccination and CD4 T cells after COVID-19. Whole-study results and caveats: Convalescent patients had a median around 89% of reactive clones appearing only post-vaccination. Spike mono-reactivity was found in 304 of 307 vaccine-specific clones from convalescent patients.

Germline values: CDR1 SGHKS, CDR2 YYEKEE (reference sequence). Germline trimming cut 7 bases from V and 5 bases from J; bases unmatched to any gene: 7. The CDR3 is made up of 13 amino acids. The sequenced material came from cultured CD4+ T cells from blood. The clonotype comes from a human donor with COVID-19. This chain connects TRBV5-5 to TRBJ2-5; 8 positions match TRBD1. CDR3 amino acids: CASAQGASETQYF. The CDR3 DNA is TGTGCCAGCGCTCAGGGGGCGAGCGAGACCCAGTACTTC.